These 6 T cell receptor beta chains originate from one sample sequenced in a study of identical twins. TCRdb ran MiXCR on the 5' RACE reads and lists one entry per CDR3 protein. This table has 450,000 or so distinct CDR3 sequences, roughly an eighth appearing once. The data were also submitted as part of a second study, on yellow fever vaccine responses in identical twins.

The sequenced sample consisted of CD4+ T cells sorted from blood. The receptors stem from a woman aged 18-30 years in good health.

This clonotype was picked up a small number of times. V gene TRBV6-1 combines with J gene TRBJ1-6, with D possibly matching TRBD1 (6 bases). This CDR3 is built from 15 residues. Trimming took off 3 bases at V and 10 bases at J, with 16 bases between the two ends. CDR1 and CDR2 (germline): MNHNS, SASEGT. The DNA for the CDR3 is TGTGCCAGCAGTGACAAAACAGGGCTCGGGTCACCCCTCCACTTT. Translated, it gives CASSDKTGLGSPLHF.

The chain couples TRBV20-1 to TRBJ2-1; TRBD2 agrees at 7 bases. Germline assignment: CDR1 DFQATT and CDR2 SNEGSKA (reference sequence). The CDR3 is made up of 15 amino acids. V shed 5 bases, J shed 6 bases, and the junction held 13 bases outside the gene matches. The CDR3 sequence is CSAGGGLIPRNEQFF. In DNA form, the CDR3 reads TGCAGTGCTGGGGGGGGTCTGATACCGCGCAATGAGCAGTTCTTC.

V and J are TRBV7-9 and TRBJ1-4; D gene uncertain. This CDR3 contains 15 residues. Per germline, CDR1 SEHNR and CDR2 FQNEAQ (reference sequence). Trimming removed 5 bases at V and 0 bases at J, with 10 bases between. The CDR3 here is CASSPSIATNEKLFF. CDR3 coding DNA: TGTGCCAGCAGCCCCTCCATTGCAACTAATGAAAAACTGTTTTTT.

This clonotype was recorded a few times. V and J are TRBV7-9 and TRBJ2-3; a weak D match, TRBD1 (6 bases). The length of the CDR3 is 16 residues. The V gene lost 5 bases and the J gene lost 0 bases, with 15 bases spanning the gap. Per the germline V gene, CDR1 is SEHNR and CDR2 is FQNEAQ (reference sequence). The CDR3 protein is CASSRYRETSTDTQYF. The CDR3 DNA follows: TGTGCCAGCAGCAGATACAGGGAGACTAGCACAGATACGCAGTATTTT.

The rearrangement joins TRBV20-1 to TRBJ2-1, with 8 bases identical to TRBD2. CDR1 DFQATT and CDR2 SNEGSKA come from the germline V gene (reference sequence). CDR3 length: 19 residues. Trimming took 3 bases from V and 8 from J; bases not matched to a gene: 24. The chain's CDR3 is CSARLLLRVGRAGDDEQFF. As DNA, the CDR3 is TGCAGTGCTAGGCTATTGCTCAGGGTCGGGAGGGCCGGTGACGATGAGCAGTTCTTC.

The V and J genes are TRBV7-9 and TRBJ2-7; 9 bases map to TRBD1. Germline CDR1 SEHNR, CDR2 FQNEAQ (reference sequence). The ends lost 1 base at V and 9 bases at J; junction bases unmatched: 7. This CDR3 has 14 amino acids. The CDR3 DNA reads as TGTGCCAGCAGCTTAGAACAGGGGGCGCGCGGGCAGTACTTC. Residues: CASSLEQGARGQYF.